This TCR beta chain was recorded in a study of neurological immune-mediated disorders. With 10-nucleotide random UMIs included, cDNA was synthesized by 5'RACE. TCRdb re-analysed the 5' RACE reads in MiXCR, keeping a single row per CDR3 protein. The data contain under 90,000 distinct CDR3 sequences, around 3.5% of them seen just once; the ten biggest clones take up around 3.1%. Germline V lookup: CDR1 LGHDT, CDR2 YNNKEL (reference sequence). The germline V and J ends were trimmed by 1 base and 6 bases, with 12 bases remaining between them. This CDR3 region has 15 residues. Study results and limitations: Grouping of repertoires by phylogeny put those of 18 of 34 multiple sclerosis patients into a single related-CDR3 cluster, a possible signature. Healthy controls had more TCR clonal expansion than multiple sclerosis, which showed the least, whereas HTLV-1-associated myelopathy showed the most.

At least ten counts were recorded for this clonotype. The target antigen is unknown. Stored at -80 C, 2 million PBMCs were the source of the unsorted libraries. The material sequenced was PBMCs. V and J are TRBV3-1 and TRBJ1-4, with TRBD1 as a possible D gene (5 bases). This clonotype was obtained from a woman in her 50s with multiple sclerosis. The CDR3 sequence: CASSQAGLSDEKLFF. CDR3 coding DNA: TGTGCCAGCAGCCAAGCAGGGTTGTCGGATGAAAAACTGTTTTTT.